This T cell receptor (beta chain) derives from a study of radiotherapy plus CTLA-4 blockade in lung cancer. Study-level points and caveats: Strongest reported response predictors: early blood clone changes and post-radiation interferon-beta.

Per germline, CDR1 SGHRS and CDR2 YFSETQ. V lost 4 bases to trimming and J lost 0 bases, with 10 bases between them. CDR3 length equals 14 residues. Some clones are missing from TCRdb's copy, which holds only in-frame ones; the method was immunoSEQ multiplex PCR. Of 81,000 or so clones detected, approximately 82% appear once; the ten largest clones hold about 14%. Turning to this clone: Antigen: not known.

This sequence originates from a human donor with non-small cell lung cancer that progressed on radiotherapy plus ipilimumab. The chain employs TRBV5-1 and TRBJ1-1, with D uncertain. Source: peripheral blood, taken from a patient treated with radiotherapy plus ipilimumab. The DNA of the CDR3 is TGCGCCAGCAGCCCTCCGACGGTGAACACTGAAGCTTTCTTT. Amino acids: CASSPPTVNTEAFF.